The T cell receptor beta chain described here comes from a study of cytomegalovirus exposure and HLA in healthy donors. About the study: The approximately 670 first-cohort repertoires and the approximately 110 validation repertoires shared the same platform, a later analysis reported. Notes on the study in general: Under in vitro conditions, a few CMV-associated chains were confirmed as specific for CMV antigens. Reported performance of the classifier showed diagnosis of cytomegalovirus status with high specificity and sensitivity.

The assay was immunoSEQ multiplex PCR, and TCRdb's table has in-frame clones only and misses some. Altogether 100,000 to 150,000 clones are present, about 89% being singletons, with the ten largest covering approximately 2%. The donors belonged to the approximately 110-subject validation cohort, separate from the roughly 710-subject first cohort. On this clone: Its antigen is not identified.

Germline CDR1 reads MNHEY; CDR2 reads SMNVEV (reference sequence). The V gene lost 5 bases and the J gene lost 7 bases, with 8 bases spanning the gap. The CDR3 sequence is 11 residues long. The clonotype comes from a woman younger than 30 in good health and CMV-seronegative. This chain uses TRBV27 with TRBJ1-1; perhaps TRBD1 as D (6 bases). The sample was PBMCs. The CDR3 DNA follows: TGTGCCAGCAGTCAGACAGGTGAAGCTTTCTTT. This translates into CASSQTGEAFF.